This TCR beta chain was identified in a study of blood T cell repertoires in COVID-19. Original analysis: Estimates of nucleated cell counts were drawn from the amplification of reference gene primers. Produced via immunoSEQ multiplex PCR; TCRdb's table is partial and in-frame only. That table supplies the V and J calls and clone size; D and trimming were determined from the DNA. The sample lists some 500,000 clones, over 75% occurring once. After removal of 2 bases from V and 9 bases from J, the junction contained 17 bases not matched to a gene. The germline V gene has CDR1 MDHEN and CDR2 SYDVKM. The CDR3 runs to 17 residues.

The chain recombines TRBV28 with TRBJ1-2; the match to TRBD1 covers 8 bases. The sample comprised PBMCs or T cells enriched from blood (not recorded which). The TCR originated in a woman between 40 and 55 years old who had recovered from COVID-19. CDR3 in DNA: TGTGCCAGCAGTTTAGACTCCGGGACAGGAGCCTGGAGGAGCTACACCTTC. This sequence encodes CASSLDSGTGAWRSYTF.